The text below deals with one TCR beta chain. In the authors' workflow: Nucleated cell number was recorded as an estimate derived from reference gene primer amplification. Assay: immunoSEQ multiplex PCR; the TCRdb copy retains only in-frame clones and omits some. V and J calls plus clone size are reproduced from that table; the DNA served to infer D and trimming. The data contain about 120,000 clones, around four fifths of them singletons. This specimen comes from a study of blood T cell repertoires in COVID-19. Background on the study: Italy, Spain and the United States were the sources of the convalescent and acute COVID-19 samples. T cells, B-cell-depleted T cells, or PBMCs supplied cDNA or gDNA.

CDR3 size: 15 residues. The germline gives CDR1 MDHEN, CDR2 SYDVKM. Trimming took 5 bases from V and 5 from J; bases not matched to a gene: 4. The genes are TRBV28 and TRBJ2-2, with 11 bases identical to TRBD2. The TCR comes from a human donor in a cohort sampled during active COVID-19. The sample comprised peripheral blood. The CDR3 loop reads CASSPGLAATGELFF. CDR3 nucleotides: TGTGCCAGCAGTCCGGGACTAGCGGCGACCGGGGAGCTGTTTTTT.